This TCR beta chain was profiled in a study of T cell responses to AZD1222 COVID-19 vaccine. The CDR3 contains 14 residues. Trimming stripped 2 bases from V and 4 bases from J, with 11 bases between. Germline V gene lookup returns CDR1 MDHEN and CDR2 SYDVKM. The table came from immunoSEQ multiplex PCR; TCRdb's copy has only in-frame clones and leaves some out. The sample lists around 170,000 clones; approximately 90% were seen once. This clone has a handful of counts. Sequences were derived from peripheral blood, sampled on day 0 of AZD1222 vaccination. The sequence came from an adult in good health. This chain joins TRBV28 and TRBJ1-2, with no clear D. The CDR3 nucleotides read TGTGCCAGCAGTTTAAACGGCCCTAGCTATGGCTACACCTTC. Its protein is CASSLNGPSYGYTF.